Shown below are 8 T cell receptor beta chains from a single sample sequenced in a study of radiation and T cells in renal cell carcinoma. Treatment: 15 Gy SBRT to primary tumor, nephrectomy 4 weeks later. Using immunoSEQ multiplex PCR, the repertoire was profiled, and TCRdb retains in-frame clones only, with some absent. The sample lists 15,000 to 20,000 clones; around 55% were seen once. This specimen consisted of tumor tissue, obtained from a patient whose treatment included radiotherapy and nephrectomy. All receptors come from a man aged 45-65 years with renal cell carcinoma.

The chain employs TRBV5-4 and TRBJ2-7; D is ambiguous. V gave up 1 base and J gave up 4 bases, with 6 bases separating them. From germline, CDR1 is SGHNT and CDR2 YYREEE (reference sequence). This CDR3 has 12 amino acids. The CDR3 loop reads CASSLKQYEQYF. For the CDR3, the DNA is TGTGCCAGCAGCTTGAAACAGTACGAGCAGTACTTC.

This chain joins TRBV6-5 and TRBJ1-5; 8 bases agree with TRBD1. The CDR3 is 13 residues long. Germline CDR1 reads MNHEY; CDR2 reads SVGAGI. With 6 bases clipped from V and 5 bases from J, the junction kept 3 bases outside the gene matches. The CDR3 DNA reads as TGTGCCAGCAGGGACAGGGTGGATCAGCCCCAGCATTTT. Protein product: CASRDRVDQPQHF.

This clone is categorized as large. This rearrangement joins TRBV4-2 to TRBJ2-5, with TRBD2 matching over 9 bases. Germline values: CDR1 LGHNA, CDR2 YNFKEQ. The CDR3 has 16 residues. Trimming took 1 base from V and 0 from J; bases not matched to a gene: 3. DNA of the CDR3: TGTGCCAGCAGCCAAGGGACTAGCGACTACCAAGAGACCCAGTACTTC. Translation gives CASSQGTSDYQETQYF.

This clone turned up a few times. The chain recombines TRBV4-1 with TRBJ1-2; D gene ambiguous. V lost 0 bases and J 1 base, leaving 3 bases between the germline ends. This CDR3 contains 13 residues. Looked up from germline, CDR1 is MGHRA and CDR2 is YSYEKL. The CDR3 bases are TGCGCCAGCAGCCAAGATCATAACTATGGCTACACCTTC. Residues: CASSQDHNYGYTF.

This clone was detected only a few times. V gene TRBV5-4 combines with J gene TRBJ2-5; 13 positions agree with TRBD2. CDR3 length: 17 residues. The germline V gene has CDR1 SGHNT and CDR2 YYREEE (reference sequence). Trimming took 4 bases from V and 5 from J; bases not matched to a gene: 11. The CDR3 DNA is TGTGCCAGCAGCCCCACCCGAGGGACTAGCGGGAAGGAGACCCAGTACTTC. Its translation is CASSPTRGTSGKETQYF.

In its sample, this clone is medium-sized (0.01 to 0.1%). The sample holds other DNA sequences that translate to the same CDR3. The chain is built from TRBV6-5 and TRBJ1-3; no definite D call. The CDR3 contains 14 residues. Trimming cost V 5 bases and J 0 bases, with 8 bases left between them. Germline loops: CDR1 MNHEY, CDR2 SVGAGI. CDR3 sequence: CASSLLSSGNTIYF. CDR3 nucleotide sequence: TGTGCCAGCAGTCTTCTGAGCTCTGGAAACACCATATATTTT.

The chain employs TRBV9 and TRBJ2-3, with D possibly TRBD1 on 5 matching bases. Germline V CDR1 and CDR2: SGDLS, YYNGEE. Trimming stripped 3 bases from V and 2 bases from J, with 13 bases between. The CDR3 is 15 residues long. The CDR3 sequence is CASSAQDGTTDTQYF. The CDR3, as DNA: TGTGCCAGCAGCGCACAGGACGGAACCACAGATACGCAGTATTTT.

Here the CDR3 DNA reads TGTGCCAGCACCGCAGACACAGATACGCAGTATTTT. This encodes CASTADTDTQYF. The rearrangement links TRBV6-5 to TRBJ2-3; D unresolved. V was cut by 7 bases and J by 2 bases, with 7 bases left in between. The CDR3 is 12 residues long. Germline CDR1 MNHEY, CDR2 SVGAGI.